These 27 T cell receptor beta chains share one sample of origin, sequenced in a study of regulatory T cells in long-lasting Graves disease. To make TCR beta libraries, researchers used iRepertoire HTBI primers and Arm-PCR of CDR3 regions. TCRdb processed the multiplex PCR reads anew with MiXCR; each CDR3 protein has one entry. The table lists around 250,000 distinct CDR3 sequences, just over 20% of them singletons. Time point here: newly diagnosed GD, antithyroid drugs for less than 3 months. Following extraction of RNA from PBMCs, that RNA was used to make the TCR library. Specimen: peripheral blood mononuclear cells (PBMCs), collected at new diagnosis, from a patient treated with antithyroid drugs. Receptor source: a female donor with Graves disease.

This clonotype was counted many times. The V and J genes are TRBV11-3 and TRBJ2-2; TRBD2 matches 14 bases. Germline assignment: CDR1 SGHNT and CDR2 YENEEA. This CDR3 is built from 16 residues. V shed 4 bases, J shed 7 bases, and the junction held 5 bases outside the gene matches. The chain's CDR3 is CASSSPTSGRGGELFF. CDR3 sequence (DNA): TGTGCCAGCAGCTCGCCGACTAGCGGGAGGGGCGGGGAGCTGTTTTTT.

This clonotype was seen at least ten times. The gene calls are TRBV2 and TRBJ1-4; D call uncertain. V was cut by 4 bases and J by 8 bases, with 11 bases left in between. This CDR3 region has 13 residues. Germline-derived CDR1 and CDR2 are SNHLY and FYNNEI. This chain's CDR3 is CASSAQKSEKLFF. The CDR3 region has the DNA TGTGCCAGCAGTGCCCAGAAGAGCGAAAAACTGTTTTTT.

Details on this clonotype: A much larger clone differs from this one at a single base, so this may be a read error. The rearrangement links TRBV7-9 to TRBJ1-5; D may be TRBD1 (6 bases). Germline-derived CDR1 and CDR2 are SEHNR and FQNEAQ (reference sequence). CDR3 length: 14 residues. The V end lost 4 bases, the J end lost 7 bases, and 14 bases lay between the germline ends. CDR3 sequence: CASSSMGASQPQHF. As DNA, the CDR3 is TGTGCCAGCAGCTCCATGGGGGCGAGCCAGCCCCAGCATTTT.

This clonotype was recorded at least ten times. Written as DNA, the CDR3 is TGTGCCAGCAGCCAAGGGGACGGGAGGGCCTACAATGAGCAGTTCTTC. It encodes CASSQGDGRAYNEQFF. The V call is TRBV3-1, the J call TRBJ2-1; 8 bases line up with TRBD2. V shed 1 base, J shed 2 bases, and the junction held 4 bases outside the gene matches. Per the germline V gene, CDR1 is LGHDT and CDR2 is YNNKEL (reference sequence). This CDR3 region has 16 residues.

A few counts support this clonotype. This chain links TRBV6-1 with TRBJ2-7; 7 bases match TRBD2. V lost 5 bases, J lost 7 bases, and 2 bases stayed unmatched. Germline V gives CDR1 MNHNS, CDR2 SASEGT. The CDR3 spans 11 residues. This CDR3 reads CASSTGGEQYF. The CDR3, as DNA: TGTGCCAGCAGTACGGGAGGTGAGCAGTACTTC.

This clonotype was picked up one time. This probably arose from a read error, given a far larger clone one base away. This chain joins TRBV2 and TRBJ2-5; either TRBD1 or TRBD2 may supply D (5 bases each). The DNA end lines up better with TRBJ2-1; the J call may be wrong. Germline-derived CDR1 and CDR2 are SNHLY and FYNNEI. The CDR3 consists of 14 residues. Written as DNA, the CDR3 is TGTGCCAGCGGACAAAACCGAGACTACAGTGAGCAGTTCTTC. Its protein product is CASGQNRDYSEQFF.

This clonotype has a count of ten or more. This rearrangement joins TRBV2 to TRBJ2-5; maybe TRBD2 (5 bases). The CDR3 extends over 16 amino acids. Looked up from germline, CDR1 is SNHLY and CDR2 is FYNNEI. Trimming stripped 5 bases from V and 3 bases from J, with 19 bases between. The CDR3 region is CASSHQEDRDEETQYF. The CDR3 DNA is TGTGCCAGCAGTCACCAGGAGGATCGGGATGAAGAGACCCAGTACTTC.

This clonotype was counted ten times or more. The chain is built from TRBV7-2 and TRBJ2-7; D remains ambiguous. The CDR3 has 15 amino acids. The germline V gene encodes CDR1 SGHTA and CDR2 FQGNSA. V gave up 5 bases and J gave up 10 bases, with 24 bases separating them. The CDR3 protein is CASSGSSNPINVQYF. CDR3 in DNA: TGTGCCAGCAGCGGCTCCAGCAACCCCATTAACGTCCAGTACTTC.

This clonotype was detected many times. This sequence joins TRBV3-1 and TRBJ2-2, with D hard to call. The CDR3 covers 17 residues. V lost 4 bases to trimming and J lost 0 bases, with 15 bases between them. Germline loops: CDR1 LGHDT, CDR2 YNNKEL (reference sequence). The CDR3 DNA reads as TGTGCCAGCAGCCGTATTCGCGGAGACCCGAACACCGGGGAGCTGTTTTTT. Translation gives CASSRIRGDPNTGELFF.

The chain links TRBV19 to TRBJ1-4, with D possibly matching TRBD1 (5 bases). The germline gives CDR1 LNHDA, CDR2 SQIVND (reference sequence). This CDR3 spans 12 amino acids. V lost 6 bases and J 8 bases, leaving 10 bases between the germline ends. The CDR3 DNA reads as TGTGCCAGTAGCCCAGGGATCGAAAAACTGTTTTTT. This encodes CASSPGIEKLFF.

The chain links TRBV5-6 to TRBJ2-7; 9 positions match TRBD1. The CDR3 covers 16 residues. Trimming cost V 1 base and J 2 bases; bases outside gene matches: 7. Germline CDR1 SGHDT, CDR2 YYEEEE. The DNA of the CDR3 is TGTGCCAGCAGCTTGATCGGGACAGGGAAGGCCTACGAGCAGTACTTC. It translates to CASSLIGTGKAYEQYF. Supplemented by reference TRBV5-6 and TRBJ2-7, the full variable domain reads DAGVTQSPTHLIKTRGQQVTLRCSPKSGHDTVSWYQQALGQGPQFIFQYYEEEERQRGNFPDRFSGHQFPNYSSELNVNALLLGDSALYLCASSLIGTGKAYEQYFGPGTRLTVT.

This clonotype was observed at least ten times. This chain connects TRBV5-6 to TRBJ1-2; D perhaps matches TRBD1 (6 bases). Germline CDR1 SGHDT, CDR2 YYEEEE. This CDR3 region has 12 residues. V lost 8 bases, J lost 2 bases, and 10 bases lay in between. CDR3 loop: CASGDTNYGYTF. The CDR3 nucleotides read TGTGCCAGTGGGGACACCAACTATGGCTACACCTTC.

This clonotype was counted ten times or more. The chain has TRBV5-5 and TRBJ2-1; TRBD2 matches 8 bases. Trimming cost V 4 bases and J 3 bases; bases outside gene matches: 3. The CDR3 totals 14 residues. Germline CDR1 SGHKS, CDR2 YYEKEE (reference sequence). DNA of the CDR3: TGTGCCAGCAGCACCGGGACTAGCTACAATGAGCAGTTCTTC. Protein: CASSTGTSYNEQFF.

There are many counts of this clonotype. Written as DNA, the CDR3 is TGTGCCAGCAGGAGACACACTAGCGCACGCACAGATACGCAGTATTTT. Translation: CASRRHTSARTDTQYF. The gene calls are TRBV6-1 and TRBJ2-3; 7 positions agree with TRBD2. V lost 6 bases, J lost 1 base, and 10 bases stayed unmatched. Germline V lookup: CDR1 MNHNS, CDR2 SASEGT. The CDR3 consists of 16 residues.

This clonotype was recorded many times. The V gene is TRBV7-9, the J gene TRBJ1-3; D possibly corresponds to TRBD1 (6 bases). V gave up 2 bases and J gave up 6 bases, with 14 bases separating them. The CDR3 totals 15 residues. Germline CDR1 SEHNR, CDR2 FQNEAQ (reference sequence). DNA for the CDR3: TGTGCCAGCAGCTTAACAGGGAACCAGGCAAACACCATATATTTT. Amino acid sequence: CASSLTGNQANTIYF.

This clonotype was counted many times. The chain recombines TRBV10-3 with TRBJ2-7; D not certain. There are 13 residues in the CDR3. Trimming shortened V by 0 bases and J by 3 bases, and 6 bases separated the two germline ends. Germline lookup yields CDR1 ENHRY and CDR2 SYGVKD. The chain's CDR3 is CAISESGSYEQYF. The CDR3 bases are TGTGCCATCAGTGAGTCCGGCAGCTACGAGCAGTACTTC.

A note on this clonotype: At one end, the junction sequence differs from germline, possibly due to a read error. This sequence joins TRBV2 and TRBJ2-1, with 7 bases fitting TRBD1. The CDR3 extends over 14 amino acids. Germline V gene data show CDR1 as SNHLY and CDR2 as FYNNEI. The CDR3 DNA reads TGTGCCAGCAGTGCGGGCAGGGGGTGGGGTGAGCGGTTCTTC. It encodes CASSAGRGWGERFF.

The table lists this clonotype with many counts. The rearrangement joins TRBV5-6 to TRBJ1-5; TRBD1 matches 9 bases. CDR1 is SGHDT and CDR2 is YYEEEE in the germline V gene. J gave up 1 base and V 4 bases, and 3 bases lay outside the gene matches. CDR3 length equals 15 residues. The CDR3: CASSAGQGSNQPQHF. In nucleotides, the CDR3 is TGTGCCAGCAGCGCGGGACAGGGAAGCAATCAGCCCCAGCATTTT. The full variable domain, with the rest looked up from reference TRBV5-6 and TRBJ1-5, is DAGVTQSPTHLIKTRGQQVTLRCSPKSGHDTVSWYQQALGQGPQFIFQYYEEEERQRGNFPDRFSGHQFPNYSSELNVNALLLGDSALYLCASSAGQGSNQPQHFGDGTRLSIL.

A word on this clonotype: A read error may produce the germline difference seen at one junction end. The rearrangement joins TRBV11-2 to TRBJ1-1; D is unclear. Germline-derived CDR1 and CDR2 are SGHAT and FQNNGV. The length of the CDR3 is 13 residues. The CDR3 sequence is CASSLPRPAEAFF. CDR3 DNA sequence: TGTGCCAGCAGCTTACCCCGACCGGCTGAGGCTTTCTTT.

This clonotype was seen repeatedly, ten times or more. The genes are TRBV6-5 and TRBJ1-3; D is unclear. Trimming cost V 3 bases and J 2 bases, with 17 bases left between them. The CDR3 runs to 17 residues. CDR1 and CDR2 from the germline V gene are MNHEY and SVGAGI. Written as DNA, the CDR3 is TGTGCCAGCAGTTATCGGATGGGAGAGAAGGCTGGAAACACCATATATTTT. Translation: CASSYRMGEKAGNTIYF.

This clonotype was observed at least ten times. The CDR3 sequence is CASSGPSGSYNEQFF. In nucleotides, the CDR3 is TGTGCCAGCAGTGGGCCCTCTGGCTCCTACAATGAGCAGTTCTTC. The genes are TRBV2 and TRBJ2-1; D not certain. The V end was cut by 4 bases, the J end by 0 bases, with 10 bases between. The CDR3 runs to 15 residues. Germline CDR1 and CDR2: SNHLY and FYNNEI.

This clonotype was found many times. The rearrangement uses TRBV18 and TRBJ2-1; D is possibly TRBD1 (5 bases). V was cut by 3 bases and J by 6 bases, with 6 bases left in between. Germline lookup yields CDR1 KGHSH and CDR2 LQKENI. CDR3 length: 12 residues. CDR3 residues: CASSPDSNEQFF. In DNA form, the CDR3 reads TGTGCCAGCTCACCTGACAGCAATGAGCAGTTCTTC.

This clonotype was seen many times. The V and J genes are TRBV11-2 and TRBJ2-7; no firm D call. Trimming took 5 bases from V and 6 from J, leaving 26 bases between them. There are 17 residues in the CDR3. Germline V gene data show CDR1 as SGHAT and CDR2 as FQNNGV. The CDR3 protein is CASSILSDLGFLSEQYF. The DNA of the CDR3 is TGTGCCAGCAGCATACTAAGCGACCTAGGTTTCCTCTCCGAGCAGTACTTC.

This clonotype was observed a handful of times. V usage is TRBV29-1 and J usage is TRBJ2-5; 8 nucleotides match TRBD1. J gave up 2 bases and V 4 bases, and 9 bases lay outside the gene matches. Germline CDR1 reads SQVTM; CDR2 reads ANQGSEA. CDR3 length equals 15 residues. CDR3 in amino acids: CSVVGSGGSQETQYF. DNA for the CDR3: TGCAGCGTTGTGGGTTCAGGGGGCTCTCAAGAGACCCAGTACTTC. Full variable domain (missing parts from reference TRBV29-1 and TRBJ2-5): SAVISQKPSRDICQRGTSLTIQCQVDSQVTMMFWYRQQPGQSLTLIATANQGSEATYESGFVIDKFPISRPNLTFSTLTVSNMSPEDSSIYLCSVVGSGGSQETQYFGPGTRLLVL.

This clonotype was detected only a few times. A far larger clone is off by one base, so a read error is likely. This chain uses TRBV7-9 with TRBJ2-1, with 8 bases fitting TRBD2. The CDR3 consists of 18 residues. Losses at the gene ends were 4 bases for V and 0 bases for J; bases not matched to a gene: 11. Germline assignment: CDR1 SEHNR and CDR2 FQNEAQ (reference sequence). The CDR3 region is CASSSAGGPLSSYNEQFF. CDR3 DNA sequence: TGTGCCAGCAGCTCGGCGGGAGGCCCCTTAAGCTCCTACAATGAGCAGTTCTTC. The full variable domain, in which reference TRBV7-9 and TRBJ2-1 provide the parts outside the CDR3, is DTGVSQNPRHKITKRGQNVTFRCDPISEHNRLYWYRQTLGQGPEFLTYFQNEAQLEKSRLLSDRFSAERPKGSFSTLEIQRTEQGDSAMYLCASSSAGGPLSSYNEQFFGPGTRLTVL.

The sample holds a few counts of this clonotype. The gene calls are TRBV7-2 and TRBJ1-2; the D is unclear. Germline CDR1 SGHTA, CDR2 FQGNSA. V lost 1 base and J lost 1, with 7 bases in between. The CDR3 has 14 residues. For the CDR3, the DNA is TGTGCCAGCAGCTTAGTCGGATTTAACTATGGCTACACCTTC. Its translation is CASSLVGFNYGYTF.

This clonotype has a count of ten or more. This chain connects TRBV6-1 to TRBJ2-5; D might be TRBD1 (6 bases). Trimming took off 5 bases at V and 2 bases at J, with 12 bases between the two ends. The CDR3 covers 14 residues. Germline CDR1 is MNHNS and CDR2 is SASEGT. As DNA, the CDR3 is TGTGCCAGCAGTCAACAGGGAACACAAGAGACCCAGTACTTC. Encoded protein: CASSQQGTQETQYF.